The text below deals with one TCR beta chain. TCRdb reprocessed the 5' RACE reads, keeping one entry per CDR3 protein, no DNA. The sample holds roughly 160,000 distinct CDR3 sequences. The data were obtained in a study of monozygotic twins with inflammatory bowel disease. CDR3 length: 15 amino acids. Germline CDR1 and CDR2: ENHRY and SYGVKD. The TCR was taken from a human donor with ulcerative colitis or Crohn's disease, or a healthy co-twin of an affected twin (not recorded which). The chain carries TRBV10-3 and TRBJ2-7. Sequenced material: blood. The CDR3 spells CAITNTRLESYEQYF.